This is a list of T cell receptor beta chains from one sample in a study of T cells in Graves' hyperthyroidism and ophthalmopathy. TCRdb independently ran MiXCR on the multiplex PCR reads; one entry per CDR3 protein. The profile shows 140,000 or so distinct CDR3 sequences, around 21% of them singletons. The sample comprised blood. These receptors were obtained from a woman between 50 and 59 years old with Graves' hyperthyroidism that later progressed to Graves' ophthalmopathy. Both conserved end residues are part of each CDR3. The D gene is left open where the match is weak. Clone size is stated in some rows and not others, as once, few, many or a class when expanded.

D,V,J,size,DNA,CDR3
TRBD1,TRBV5-1,TRBJ2-3,many,TGCGCCAGCAGCTACCCAGGGGGAGATACGCAGTATTTT,CASSYPGGDTQYF
TRBD1,TRBV30,TRBJ1-5,.,TGTGCCGGGGGACAGGGTTGGAATCAGCCCCAGCATTTT,CAGGQGWNQPQHF
TRBD1,TRBV24-1,TRBJ2-3,few,TGTGCCACCAGTGATTCCGAGACAGGGGGCACCCTTAGCGCAGATACGCAGTATTTT,CATSDSETGGTLSADTQYF
TRBD1,TRBV5-1,TRBJ1-4,many,TGCGCCAGCAGCCGTACGACAGGGGGCGAGAATGAAAAACTGTTTTTT,CASSRTTGGENEKLFF
.,TRBV2,TRBJ1-2,many,TGTGCCAGCAGTGAGGGGTATGGCTACACCTTC,CASSEGYGYTF
TRBD2,TRBV3-1,TRBJ2-5,.,TGTGCCAGCAGCGCTAGCGGGAGTTGGGAGACCCAGTACTTC,CASSASGSWETQYF
.,TRBV27,TRBJ2-3,many,TGTGCCAGCAGTTTATCAGTCGGAGATACGCAGTATTTT,CASSLSVGDTQYF
TRBD2,TRBV12-3/TRBV12-4,TRBJ2-2,few,TGTGCCAGCAGCCCCTTTAGCGGGAGGACCGGGGAGCTGTTTTTT,CASSPFSGRTGELFF
TRBD2,TRBV20-1,TRBJ2-1,many,TGCAGTGCTACCCGGACTAGCGGGCCGCTTAACAATGAGCAGTTCTTC,CSATRTSGPLNNEQFF
TRBD1,TRBV11-2,TRBJ2-7,many,TGTGCCAGCAGCGTGGGACAGGGGATGAGTTACGAGCAGTACTTC,CASSVGQGMSYEQYF
TRBD1,TRBV15,TRBJ2-3,.,TGTGCCACCAGCAAAGGGACAGGCCCCAAGACTAGCACAGATACGCAGTATTTT,CATSKGTGPKTSTDTQYF
TRBD1,TRBV12-3/TRBV12-4,TRBJ2-5,many,TGTGCCAGCAGTTCACAGGGGGCACAAGAGACCCAGTACTTC,CASSSQGAQETQYF
.,TRBV7-8,TRBJ2-5,many,TGTGCCAGCAGCTTAGTGTGGGAGACCCAGTACTTC,CASSLVWETQYF
TRBD1,TRBV12-3/TRBV12-4,TRBJ2-6,.,TGTGCCAGCAGTTTAGGTCCGGGACAGGCGAGTGGGGCCAACGTCCTGACTTTC,CASSLGPGQASGANVLTF
TRBD2,TRBV20-1,TRBJ2-5,.,TGCAGTGCTAGAGAATACCGACTAGCGGGGCATGAGACCCAGTACTTC,CSAREYRLAGHETQYF
TRBD1,TRBV6-1,TRBJ1-5,many,TGTGCCAGCAGTGATCAAAGGACAGGCTTAAAGCCCCAGCATTTT,CASSDQRTGLKPQHF
.,TRBV11-2,TRBJ2-7,many,TGTGCCAGCAGCTTGACCGGTACCTACGAGCAGTACTTC,CASSLTGTYEQYF
.,TRBV20-1,TRBJ1-1,many,TGCAGTGCAACCGACGCCATGAACACTGAAGCTTTCTTT,CSATDAMNTEAFF
.,TRBV7-8,TRBJ2-3,many,TGTGCCAGCAGCTTAGGGAGGATAGATACGCAGTATTTT,CASSLGRIDTQYF
.,TRBV5-1,TRBJ2-3,few,TGCGCCAGCAGCCCCGGATACACAGATACGCAGTATTTT,CASSPGYTDTQYF
.,TRBV20-1,TRBJ1-5,few,TGCAGTGCCCAATTTGAGGATGTCGGCAATCAGCCCCAGCATTTT,CSAQFEDVGNQPQHF
.,TRBV7-8,TRBJ1-5,many,TGTGCCAGCAGCAGACAGAGGAGCAATCAGCCCCAGCATTTT,CASSRQRSNQPQHF
.,TRBV28,TRBJ2-7,many,TGTGCCAGCAGTTTATATACAGGGTCCTACGAGCAGTACTTC,CASSLYTGSYEQYF
TRBD1,TRBV3-1,TRBJ1-5,many,TGTGCCAGCAGCCACTCGACAGGGGGCCGACAGCCCCAGCATTTT,CASSHSTGGRQPQHF
TRBD2,TRBV4-1,TRBJ2-7,.,TGCGCCAGCAGCCAAGAATGGGCGGGGGGTACCTCCTACGAGCAGTACTTC,CASSQEWAGGTSYEQYF
TRBD2,TRBV28,TRBJ2-1,.,TGTGCCAGCAGCCCGGGAGGGGGGTCTGGGTTATACAATGAGCAGTTCTTC,CASSPGGGSGLYNEQFF
.,TRBV28,TRBJ2-5,.,TGTGCCAGCAGTTCTCCTGAGGGAGGCACCCAAGAGACCCAGTACTTC,CASSSPEGGTQETQYF